This is a list of T cell receptor beta chains from one sample in a study of graft-versus-host responses after intestinal transplantation. The antigens these receptors bind are not known. The protocol was immunoSEQ multiplex PCR, while the TCRdb copy is restricted to in-frame clones and leaves out a portion. The profile covers more than 65,000 clones, with 84% appearing a single time and around 0.37% taken by the ten largest. Sample: unstimulated CD4+ T cells sorted from spleen or lymph node cells, taken before transplant. All receptors come from a human donor who was the organ donor for an intestinal transplant. CDR3s include the opening cysteine and the closing phenylalanine or tryptophan.

13 TRBJ1-1 TRBV28 CASSWERDSEAFF
15 TRBJ2-2 TRBV6-6 CASRLDRGRTGELFF
17 TRBJ1-6 TRBV7-2 CASSLEGTGRRGSPLHF
16 TRBJ2-1 TRBV15 CATSRGLASSYNEQFF
16 TRBJ2-3 TRBV4-2 CASSQGSKRGTDTQYF
14 TRBJ1-1 TRBV2 CASMGGGVLTEAFF
15 TRBJ2-3 TRBV15 CATSRDLQGIDTQYF
17 TRBJ2-5 TRBV5-8 CASSSSPGLAGEETQYF
13 TRBJ2-1 TRBV28 CASSFPSYNEQFF
13 TRBJ2-5 TRBV6-1 CASTGQFQETQYF
15 TRBJ1-1 TRBV5-5 CASSLGDRQYTEAFF
14 TRBJ1-5 TRBV28 CASSRLIEGQPQHF
15 TRBJ1-2 TRBV2 CASSEAEGGVSGYTF
19 TRBJ2-5 TRBV11-2 CASSLLRRSLRGGGETQYF
12 TRBJ2-1 TRBV28 CASGTVGNEQFF
16 TRBJ1-1 TRBV7-6 CASSHRTGGAYGEAFF
14 TRBJ1-1 TRBV5-1 CASSRDRANTEAFF
12 TRBJ1-2 TRBV19 CASSMLGDGYTF
17 TRBJ2-3 TRBV5-4 CASSLLAGAMGTDTQYF
15 TRBJ2-3 TRBV19 CASRPGTGSTDTQYF
15 TRBJ2-5 TRBV4-1 CASSQESLPPETQYF
15 TRBJ2-5 TRBV7-8 CASSLGRGPKETQYF
14 TRBJ1-6 TRBV5-5 CASSLTGERSPLHF
17 TRBJ2-3 TRBV7-2 CASSLARLGTATDTQYF
16 TRBJ2-1 TRBV27 CASTRLAGGIYNEQFF
15 TRBJ2-3 TRBV9 CASSVGGQGTDTQYF
18 TRBJ2-1 TRBV4-2 CASSQDVGGRGGYNEQFF
13 TRBJ1-3 TRBV28 CASSLDRGNTIYF
13 TRBJ2-2 TRBV2 CASRREGAGELFF
16 TRBJ1-5 TRBV4-2 CASSQDTGQGNQPQHF
15 TRBJ2-3 TRBV4-1 CASSQWTGATDTQYF
14 TRBJ1-1 TRBV19 CASSIGDINTEAFF
15 TRBJ1-2 TRBV7-8 CASSLASKGGYGYTF
13 TRBJ1-2 TRBV28 CASSLLGGYGYTF
13 TRBJ1-1 TRBV10-3 CAISGQQNTEAFF
11 TRBJ1-4 TRBV19 CASSIGGKLFF
14 TRBJ1-2 TRBV28 CASRPGTVDYGYTF
15 TRBJ1-2 TRBV7-2 CASSLYSTDNYGYTF
13 TRBJ2-5 TRBV9 CASSGLGAETQYF
13 TRBJ2-2 TRBV7-6 CASSLSGAGELFF
15 TRBJ1-1 TRBV11-2 CASSPVAGADTEAFF
13 TRBJ2-5 TRBV18 CASSPNRGETQYF
14 TRBJ1-4 TRBV27 CASSEGQGGEKLFF
17 TRBJ1-6 TRBV28 CASSPGVVQGPNSPLHF
15 TRBJ1-1 TRBV28 CASTLIPRGHPEAFF